This T cell receptor beta chain was retrieved from a study of blood T cell repertoires in COVID-19. Study details: Samples taken during acute and convalescent COVID-19 were collected in the United States, Italy and Spain. Sources were T cells, B-cell-depleted T cells, or PBMCs; the material itself was cDNA or gDNA.

TCRdb's copy holds only in-frame clones and misses some; the assay was immunoSEQ multiplex PCR. The repertoire has some 220,000 clones, around 80% of them found once; the top ten carry 7% to 8.5%. This CDR3 has 13 amino acids. Germline lookup yields CDR1 SEHNR and CDR2 FQNEAQ (reference sequence). V was clipped by 5 bases and J by 1 base, with 8 bases between them. The TCR was taken from a woman in her 70s with acute or convalescent COVID-19. The V and J genes are TRBV7-9 and TRBJ2-5; D possibly corresponds to TRBD2 (5 bases). Material for sequencing was peripheral blood. CDR3 protein: CASSESGQETQYF. The CDR3 DNA reads as TGTGCCAGCAGCGAGAGCGGCCAAGAGACCCAGTACTTC.